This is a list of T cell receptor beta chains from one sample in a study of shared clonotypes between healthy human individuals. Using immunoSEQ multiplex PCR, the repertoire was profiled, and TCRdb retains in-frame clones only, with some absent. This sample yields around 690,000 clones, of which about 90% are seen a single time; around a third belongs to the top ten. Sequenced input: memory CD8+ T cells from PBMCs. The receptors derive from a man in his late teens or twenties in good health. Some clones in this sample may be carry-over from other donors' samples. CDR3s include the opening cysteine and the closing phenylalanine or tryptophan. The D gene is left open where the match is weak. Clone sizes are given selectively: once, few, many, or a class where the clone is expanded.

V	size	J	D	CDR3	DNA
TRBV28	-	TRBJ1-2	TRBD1	CASSLGPGQSHGYTF	TGTGCCAGCAGTTTAGGGCCGGGACAGAGCCATGGCTACACCTTC
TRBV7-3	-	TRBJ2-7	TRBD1	CASSPTGFPYEQYF	TGTGCCAGCAGCCCGACAGGGTTCCCCTACGAGCAGTACTTC
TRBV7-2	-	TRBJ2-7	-	CASSLEHRRPGEQYF	TGTGCCAGCAGCTTAGAGCACCGACGGCCTGGTGAGCAGTACTTC
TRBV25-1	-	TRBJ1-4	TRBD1	CASSESRGRGDEKLFF	TGTGCCAGCAGTGAGTCCAGGGGCAGGGGGGATGAAAAACTGTTTTTT
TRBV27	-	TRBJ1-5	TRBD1	CASSLGTGFQPQHF	TGTGCCAGCAGTTTGGGGACAGGGTTTCAGCCCCAGCATTTT
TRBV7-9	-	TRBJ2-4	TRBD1	CASSFGGTENIQYF	TGTGCCAGCAGCTTCGGTGGGACAGAAAACATTCAGTACTTC
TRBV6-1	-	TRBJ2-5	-	CASRGVRYQETQYF	TGTGCCAGCAGAGGGGTCAGGTACCAAGAGACCCAGTACTTC
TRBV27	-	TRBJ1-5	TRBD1	CASSLSFGTGNQPQHF	TGTGCCAGCAGTTTATCATTCGGGACAGGGAATCAGCCCCAGCATTTT
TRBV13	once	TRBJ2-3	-	CASSLVTDTQYF	TGTGCCAGCAGCTTAGTCACAGATACGCAGTATTTT
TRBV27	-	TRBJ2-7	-	CASSLVSKDEQYF	TGTGCCAGCAGTTTAGTTAGTAAGGACGAGCAGTACTTC
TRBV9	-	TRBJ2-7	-	CASSVGQSYEQYF	TGTGCCAGCAGCGTAGGGCAGTCCTACGAGCAGTACTTC
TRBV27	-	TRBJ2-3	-	CASSPLARGGTDTQYF	TGTGCCAGCAGTCCCCTGGCTCGGGGAGGCACAGATACGCAGTATTTT
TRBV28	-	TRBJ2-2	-	CASHSSGDAGELFF	TGTGCCAGCCACAGTTCAGGGGATGCCGGGGAGCTGTTTTTT
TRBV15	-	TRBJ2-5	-	CATSKWVDGSETQYF	TGTGCCACCAGCAAGTGGGTTGACGGGAGTGAGACCCAGTACTTC
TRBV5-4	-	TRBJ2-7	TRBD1	CASSFGTGGYEQYF	TGTGCCAGCAGCTTCGGGACAGGGGGGTACGAGCAGTACTTC
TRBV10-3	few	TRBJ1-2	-	CAISEVVTATYGYTF	TGTGCCATCAGTGAAGTGGTAACAGCCACCTATGGCTACACCTTC
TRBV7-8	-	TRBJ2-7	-	CASSLGPDFSYEQYF	TGTGCCAGCAGCCTAGGTCCAGATTTCTCCTACGAGCAGTACTTC
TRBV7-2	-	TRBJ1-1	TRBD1	CASSLAATGVNTEAFF	TGTGCCAGCAGCTTAGCCGCGACAGGGGTGAACACTGAAGCTTTCTTT
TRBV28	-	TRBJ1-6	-	CASLGGYNSPLHF	TGTGCCAGTTTGGGCGGGTATAATTCACCCCTCCACTTT
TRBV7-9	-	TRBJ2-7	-	CASSLGHREGLYEQYF	TGTGCCAGCAGCTTAGGTCACAGGGAAGGACTATACGAGCAGTACTTC
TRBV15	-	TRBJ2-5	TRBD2	CATSRAPGTSGSNKETQYF	TGTGCCACCAGCAGGGCTCCCGGGACTAGCGGGAGTAACAAAGAGACCCAGTACTTC
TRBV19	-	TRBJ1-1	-	CASSRRAMNTEAFF	TGTGCCAGTAGTCGACGGGCTATGAACACTGAAGCTTTCTTT
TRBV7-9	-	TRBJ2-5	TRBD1	CASSPRTGRETQYF	TGTGCCAGCAGCCCCCGGACAGGGAGGGAGACCCAGTACTTC
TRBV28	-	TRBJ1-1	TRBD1	CASSPMAGGMNTEAFF	TGTGCCAGCAGCCCAATGGCAGGGGGCATGAACACTGAAGCTTTCTTT
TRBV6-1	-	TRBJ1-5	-	CASSVRYQPQHF	TGTGCCAGCAGTGTCCGATATCAGCCCCAGCATTTT
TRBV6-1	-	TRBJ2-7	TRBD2	CAILGVLAAGEQYF	TGTGCCATATTGGGGGTCTTAGCAGCGGGGGAGCAGTACTTC
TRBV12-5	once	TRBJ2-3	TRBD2	CASAPGGVFTDTQYF	TGTGCTAGTGCCCCTGGGGGGGTTTTCACAGATACGCAGTATTTT
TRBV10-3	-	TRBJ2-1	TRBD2	CAISTPTGTSGRGEQFF	TGTGCCATCAGTACCCCGACCGGGACTAGCGGGAGGGGTGAGCAGTTCTTC